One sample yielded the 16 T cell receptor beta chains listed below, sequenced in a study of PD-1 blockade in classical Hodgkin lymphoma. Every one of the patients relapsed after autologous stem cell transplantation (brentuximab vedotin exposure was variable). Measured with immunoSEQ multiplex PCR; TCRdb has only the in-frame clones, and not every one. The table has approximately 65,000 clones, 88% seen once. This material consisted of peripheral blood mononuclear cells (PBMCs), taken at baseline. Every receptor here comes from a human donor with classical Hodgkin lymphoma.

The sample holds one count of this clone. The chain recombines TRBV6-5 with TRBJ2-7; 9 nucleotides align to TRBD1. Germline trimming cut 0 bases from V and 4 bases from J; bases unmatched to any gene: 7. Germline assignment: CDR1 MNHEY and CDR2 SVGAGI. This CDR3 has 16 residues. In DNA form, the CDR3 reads TGTGCCAGCAGTTACTCGGGGACAGGGAGTCGGTACGAGCAGTACTTC. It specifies CASSYSGTGSRYEQYF.

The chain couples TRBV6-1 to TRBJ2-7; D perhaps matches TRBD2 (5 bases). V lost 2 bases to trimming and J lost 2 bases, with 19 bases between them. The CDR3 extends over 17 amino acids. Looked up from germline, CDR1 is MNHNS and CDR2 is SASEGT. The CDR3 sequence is CASSERPSGIFAYEQYF. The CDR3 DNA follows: TGTGCCAGCAGTGAAAGGCCCAGCGGCATTTTCGCCTACGAGCAGTACTTC.

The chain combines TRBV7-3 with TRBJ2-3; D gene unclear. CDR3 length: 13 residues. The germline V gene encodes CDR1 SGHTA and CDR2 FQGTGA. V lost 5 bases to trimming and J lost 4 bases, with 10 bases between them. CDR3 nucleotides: TGTGCCAGCAGCCCTCCTGGGGCAGATACGCAGTATTTT. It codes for CASSPPGADTQYF.

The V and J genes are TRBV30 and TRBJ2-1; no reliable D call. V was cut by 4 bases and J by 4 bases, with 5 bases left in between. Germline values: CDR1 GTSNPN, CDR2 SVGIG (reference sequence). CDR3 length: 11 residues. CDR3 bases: TGTGCCTGGACAGTATACAATGAGCAGTTCTTC. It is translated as CAWTVYNEQFF.

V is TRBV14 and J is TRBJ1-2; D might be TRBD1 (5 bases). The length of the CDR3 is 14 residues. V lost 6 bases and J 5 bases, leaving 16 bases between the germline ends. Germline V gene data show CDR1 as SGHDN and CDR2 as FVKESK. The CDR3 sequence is CASSPAGPPYGYTF. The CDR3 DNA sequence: TGTGCCAGCAGTCCGGCAGGGCCGCCATATGGCTACACCTTC.

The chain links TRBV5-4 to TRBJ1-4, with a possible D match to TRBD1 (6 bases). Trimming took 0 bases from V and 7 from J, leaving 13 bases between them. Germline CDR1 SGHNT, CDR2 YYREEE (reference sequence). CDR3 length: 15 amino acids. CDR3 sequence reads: CASSLDRDRGEKLFF. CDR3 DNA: TGTGCCAGCAGCTTGGACAGGGATCGGGGTGAAAAACTGTTTTTT. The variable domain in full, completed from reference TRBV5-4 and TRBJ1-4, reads ETGVTQSPTHLIKTRGQQVTLRCSSQSGHNTVSWYQQALGQGPQFIFQYYREEENGRGNFPPRFSGLQFPNYSSELNVNALELDDSALYLCASSLDRDRGEKLFFGSGTQLSVL.

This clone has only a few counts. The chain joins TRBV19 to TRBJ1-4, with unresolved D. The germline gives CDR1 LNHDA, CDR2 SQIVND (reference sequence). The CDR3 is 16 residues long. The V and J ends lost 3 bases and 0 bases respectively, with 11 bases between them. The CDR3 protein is CASSINTAATNEKLFF. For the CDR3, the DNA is TGTGCCAGTAGTATTAATACGGCCGCAACTAATGAAAAACTGTTTTTT.

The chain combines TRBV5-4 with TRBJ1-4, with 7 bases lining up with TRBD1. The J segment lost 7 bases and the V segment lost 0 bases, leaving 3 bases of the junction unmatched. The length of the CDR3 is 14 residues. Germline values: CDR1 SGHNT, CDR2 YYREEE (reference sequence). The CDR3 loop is CASSLGRTGEKLFF. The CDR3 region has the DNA TGTGCCAGCAGCTTGGGGAGGACAGGTGAAAAACTGTTTTTT.

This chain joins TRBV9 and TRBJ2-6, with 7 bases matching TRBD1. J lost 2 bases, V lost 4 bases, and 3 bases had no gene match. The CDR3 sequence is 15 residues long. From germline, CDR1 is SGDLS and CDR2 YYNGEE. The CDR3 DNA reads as TGTGCCAGCAGCTTACAGGGGACTGGGGCCAACGTCCTGACTTTC. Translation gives CASSLQGTGANVLTF.

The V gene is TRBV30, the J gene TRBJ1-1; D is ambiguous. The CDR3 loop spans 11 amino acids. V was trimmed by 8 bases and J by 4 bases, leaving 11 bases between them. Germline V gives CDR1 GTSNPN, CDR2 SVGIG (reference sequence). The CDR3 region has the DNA TGTGCCGGCCGGGGAATCACTGAAGCTTTCTTT. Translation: CAGRGITEAFF.

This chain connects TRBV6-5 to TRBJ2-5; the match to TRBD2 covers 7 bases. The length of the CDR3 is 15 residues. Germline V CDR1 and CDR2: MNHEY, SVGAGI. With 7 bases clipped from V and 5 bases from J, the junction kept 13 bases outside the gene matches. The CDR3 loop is CASTLAAGIGETQYF. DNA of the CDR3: TGTGCCAGCACCCTAGCGGCTGGCATCGGGGAGACCCAGTACTTC.

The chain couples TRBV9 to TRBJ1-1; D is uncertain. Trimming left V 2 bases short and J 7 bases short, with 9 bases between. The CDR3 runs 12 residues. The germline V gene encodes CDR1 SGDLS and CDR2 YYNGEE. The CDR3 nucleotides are TGTGCCAGCAGCGTCATTGGCAATGAAGCTTTCTTT. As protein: CASSVIGNEAFF.

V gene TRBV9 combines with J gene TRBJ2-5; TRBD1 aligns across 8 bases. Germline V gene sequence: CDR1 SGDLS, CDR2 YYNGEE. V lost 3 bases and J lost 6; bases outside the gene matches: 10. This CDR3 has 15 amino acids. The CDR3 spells CASSGRLQGVKTQYF. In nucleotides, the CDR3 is TGTGCCAGCAGCGGTCGATTACAGGGGGTAAAGACCCAGTACTTC.

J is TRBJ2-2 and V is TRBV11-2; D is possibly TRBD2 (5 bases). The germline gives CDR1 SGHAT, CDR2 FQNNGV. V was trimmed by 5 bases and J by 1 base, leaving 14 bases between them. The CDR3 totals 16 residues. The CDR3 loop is CASSSLGGRNTGELFF. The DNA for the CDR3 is TGTGCCAGCAGCAGCCTAGGCGGGCGGAACACCGGGGAGCTGTTTTTT.

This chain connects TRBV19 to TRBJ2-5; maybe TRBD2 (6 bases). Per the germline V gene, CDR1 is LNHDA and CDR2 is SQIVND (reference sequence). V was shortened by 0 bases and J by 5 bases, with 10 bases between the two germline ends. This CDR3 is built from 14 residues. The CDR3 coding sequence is TGTGCCAGTAGTATAGAAGGCGGGGACGAGACCCAGTACTTC. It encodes CASSIEGGDETQYF.

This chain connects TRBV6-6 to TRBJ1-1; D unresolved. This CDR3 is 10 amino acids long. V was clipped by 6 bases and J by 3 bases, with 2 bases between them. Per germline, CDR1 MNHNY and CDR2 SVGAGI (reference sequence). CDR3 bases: TGTGCCAGCAGGCACACTGAAGCTTTCTTT. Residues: CASRHTEAFF.